This T cell receptor beta chain was observed in a study of shared clonotypes between healthy human individuals. Concerning this clone itself: Its matching antigen is unknown.

Samples underwent the assay at deep level. This table comes from immunoSEQ multiplex PCR, and its TCRdb copy is limited to in-frame clones, with some not included. The sample yields 2 million to 2.5 million clones, roughly 92% seen once. Study findings and constraints: Rarefaction indicated that sorted-subset sequencing remained incomplete although depth was large. Of the naive CD4 clonotypes, roughly 5% were shared across four donors. Relative to clonotypes present in all four donors, those not shared had lower generation probabilities.

Germline CDR1 SGHRS, CDR2 YFSETQ. The length of the CDR3 is 15 residues. V lost 0 bases and J lost 3; bases outside the gene matches: 6. This chain connects TRBV5-1 to TRBJ2-7; 7 nucleotides match TRBD1. Source material: naive CD4+ T cells from PBMCs. Subset reported: CD45RA+ positively selected. The TCR was taken from a man younger than 30 in good health. Some clones in this sample may be carry-over from other donors' samples. CDR3 nucleotides: TGCGCCAGCAGCTTGGGGGGGACAGACCTCTACGAGCAGTACTTC. This codes for CASSLGGTDLYEQYF.